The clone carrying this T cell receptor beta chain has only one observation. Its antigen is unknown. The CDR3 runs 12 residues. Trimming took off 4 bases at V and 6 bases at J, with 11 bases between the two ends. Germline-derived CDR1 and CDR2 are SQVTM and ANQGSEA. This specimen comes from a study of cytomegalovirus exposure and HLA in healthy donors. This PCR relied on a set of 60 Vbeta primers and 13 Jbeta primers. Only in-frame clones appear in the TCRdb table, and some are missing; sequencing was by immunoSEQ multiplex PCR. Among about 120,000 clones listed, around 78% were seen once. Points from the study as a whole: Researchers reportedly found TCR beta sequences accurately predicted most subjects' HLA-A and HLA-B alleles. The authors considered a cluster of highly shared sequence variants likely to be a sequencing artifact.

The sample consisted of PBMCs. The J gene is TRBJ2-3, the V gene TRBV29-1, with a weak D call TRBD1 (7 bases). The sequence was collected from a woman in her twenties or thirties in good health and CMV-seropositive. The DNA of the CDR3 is TGCAGCGTTGCTCCAGGGGGGGATACGCAGTATTTT. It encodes CSVAPGGDTQYF.